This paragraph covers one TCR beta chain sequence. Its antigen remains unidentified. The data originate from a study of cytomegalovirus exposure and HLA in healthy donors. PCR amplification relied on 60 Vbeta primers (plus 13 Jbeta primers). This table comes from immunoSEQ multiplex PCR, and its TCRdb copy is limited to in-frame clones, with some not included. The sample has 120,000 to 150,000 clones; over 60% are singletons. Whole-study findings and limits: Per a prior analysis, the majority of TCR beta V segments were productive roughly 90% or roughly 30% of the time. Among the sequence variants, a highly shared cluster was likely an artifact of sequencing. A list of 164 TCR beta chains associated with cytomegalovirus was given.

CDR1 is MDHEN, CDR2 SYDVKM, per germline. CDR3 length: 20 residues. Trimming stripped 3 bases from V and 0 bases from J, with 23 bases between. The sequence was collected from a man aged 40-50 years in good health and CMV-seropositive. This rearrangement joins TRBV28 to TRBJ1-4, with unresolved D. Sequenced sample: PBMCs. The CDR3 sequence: CASSLEHGFPESSTNEKLFF. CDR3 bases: TGTGCCAGCAGTTTGGAGCACGGGTTCCCCGAATCTTCAACTAATGAAAAACTGTTTTTT.